A single sample is the source of the 18 T cell receptor beta chains below, sequenced in a study of blood T cell repertoires in COVID-19. The assay was immunoSEQ multiplex PCR, and TCRdb's table has in-frame clones only and misses some. The table lists under 250,000 clones, about 80% of them singletons. Sequencing was carried out using peripheral blood. The receptors stem from a woman aged 25 to 45 who had recovered from COVID-19.

The rearrangement links TRBV11-2 to TRBJ1-1; D may be TRBD1 (6 bases). Germline-derived CDR1 and CDR2 are SGHAT and FQNNGV. Trimming cost V 5 bases and J 0 bases, with 10 bases left between them. The CDR3 runs 14 residues. CDR3: CASSPGQMNTEAFF. The CDR3 region has the DNA TGTGCCAGCAGCCCCGGACAGATGAACACTGAAGCTTTCTTT.

The chain joins TRBV5-6 to TRBJ2-7; 13 bases fit TRBD2. V gave up 4 bases and J gave up 2 bases; unmatched junction bases: 6. Germline lookup yields CDR1 SGHDT and CDR2 YYEEEE. CDR3 length: 16 amino acids. CDR3 sequence: CASSPTSGRAPYEQYF. Written as DNA, the CDR3 is TGTGCCAGCAGCCCCACTAGCGGGAGGGCCCCCTACGAGCAGTACTTC.

The chain uses TRBV5-6 and TRBJ2-5; tentative D call: TRBD2 (5 bases). Trimming stripped 4 bases from V and 2 bases from J, with 18 bases between. Looked up from germline, CDR1 is SGHDT and CDR2 is YYEEEE. The CDR3 length is 16 residues. CDR3 residues: CASSPGGQRTQETQYF. CDR3 in DNA: TGTGCCAGCAGCCCGGGTGGGCAGCGGACTCAAGAGACCCAGTACTTC.

V usage is TRBV28 and J usage is TRBJ2-7; D ambiguous. CDR3 length: 12 residues. V dropped 4 bases and J dropped 1 base, with 5 bases sitting between them. CDR1 is MDHEN and CDR2 is SYDVKM in the germline V gene. The CDR3 spells CASSSTSYEQYF. Here the CDR3 DNA reads TGTGCCAGCAGTTCCACTTCCTACGAGCAGTACTTC.

The V and J genes are TRBV7-9 and TRBJ2-7, with 7 nucleotides matching TRBD2. CDR3 length: 15 residues. Germline V gives CDR1 SEHNR, CDR2 FQNEAQ (reference sequence). V shed 6 bases and J 5 bases; nucleotides not matched to a gene: 13. In DNA, the CDR3 is TGTGCCAGCAGTCGTTCCCGAGCGGGACCAGACGAGCAGTACTTC. Translated, it gives CASSRSRAGPDEQYF. Drawing the rest from reference TRBV7-9 and TRBJ2-7, the complete variable domain is DTGVSQNPRHKITKRGQNVTFRCDPISEHNRLYWYRQTLGQGPEFLTYFQNEAQLEKSRLLSDRFSAERPKGSFSTLEIQRTEQGDSAMYLCASSRSRAGPDEQYFGPGTRLTVT.

The chain uses TRBV6-5 and TRBJ2-7; 8 nucleotides agree with TRBD1. This CDR3 is built from 14 residues. V gave up 4 bases and J gave up 3 bases; unmatched junction bases: 5. Germline CDR1 reads MNHEY; CDR2 reads SVGAGI. The CDR3 spells CASSWTGKGYEQYF. CDR3 sequence (DNA): TGTGCCAGCAGTTGGACAGGGAAAGGCTACGAGCAGTACTTC.

This chain links TRBV28 with TRBJ1-1; TRBD1 agrees at 11 bases. V lost 4 bases, J lost 4 bases, and 5 bases stayed unmatched. Germline CDR1 reads MDHEN; CDR2 reads SYDVKM. The CDR3 has 15 residues. The CDR3 loop is CASSSGTGGITEAFF. The DNA of the CDR3 is TGTGCCAGCAGTTCCGGGACAGGGGGTATCACTGAAGCTTTCTTT.

The rearrangement uses TRBV2 and TRBJ1-2, with TRBD1 matching 9 bases. V dropped 6 bases and J dropped 2; count of bases not matched to a gene: 10. The length of the CDR3 is 16 residues. Germline CDR1 and CDR2: SNHLY and FYNNEI. The CDR3 sequence is CASSPHKGTGNYGYTF. The DNA of the CDR3 is TGTGCCAGCAGCCCGCATAAAGGGACAGGGAACTATGGCTACACCTTC.

This chain connects TRBV19 to TRBJ2-3, with D maybe TRBD1 (5 bases). V lost 3 bases and J lost 2, with 12 bases in between. The CDR3 loop spans 15 amino acids. Looked up from germline, CDR1 is LNHDA and CDR2 is SQIVND (reference sequence). CDR3 sequence (DNA): TGTGCCAGTAGTATCGCAGGGTTCCACACAGATACGCAGTATTTT. Residues: CASSIAGFHTDTQYF.

Many counts were recorded for this clone. The chain recombines TRBV5-1 with TRBJ1-2; TRBD1 matches 7 bases. From germline, CDR1 is SGHRS and CDR2 YFSETQ. With 0 bases clipped from V and 4 bases from J, the junction kept 6 bases outside the gene matches. CDR3 size: 15 residues. The CDR3: CASSLDRGFIYGYTF. In DNA, the CDR3 is TGCGCCAGCAGCTTGGACAGGGGCTTTATCTATGGCTACACCTTC.

The chain is built from TRBV29-1 and TRBJ2-3, with D possibly TRBD2 on 6 matching bases. This CDR3 contains 15 residues. CDR1 and CDR2 from the germline V gene are SQVTM and ANQGSEA. Deletions cut 3 bases from V and 0 bases from J, with 13 bases between. CDR3 nucleotides: TGCAGCGTTGATGGGAGGTCTTCTAGCACAGATACGCAGTATTTT. Protein sequence: CSVDGRSSSTDTQYF.

This clone was detected a few times. V is TRBV4-1 and J is TRBJ1-5; TRBD1 matches 8 bases. This CDR3 region has 22 residues. J lost 0 bases, V lost 0 bases, and 19 bases had no gene match. Germline V CDR1 and CDR2: MGHRA, YSYEKL. This chain's CDR3 is CASSQDVPDREALGDSNQPQHF. The CDR3 DNA sequence: TGCGCCAGCAGCCAAGATGTGCCGGACAGGGAGGCCCTCGGGGATAGCAATCAGCCCCAGCATTTT.

The table lists this clone with a few counts. This chain joins TRBV9 and TRBJ2-1; D perhaps matches TRBD1 (6 bases). V shed 2 bases and J shed 4 bases, with 10 bases lying between them. The germline V gene has CDR1 SGDLS and CDR2 YYNGEE. This CDR3 spans 14 amino acids. CDR3 residues: CASSVGTTYNEQFF. CDR3 sequence (DNA): TGTGCCAGCAGCGTCGGGACAACATACAATGAGCAGTTCTTC.

The count of this clone is one. The chain employs TRBV5-8 and TRBJ1-5, with D perhaps TRBD1 (5 bases). Trimming took 0 bases from V and 6 from J, leaving 7 bases between them. This CDR3 is built from 13 residues. Germline loops: CDR1 SGHTS, CDR2 YDEGEE. CDR3 coding DNA: TGTGCCAGCAGCTTGGGGGGGGGTCAGCCCCAGCATTTT. Translating it yields CASSLGGGQPQHF. The full variable domain, rest sourced from reference TRBV5-8 and TRBJ1-5, is EAGVTQSPTHLIKTRGQQATLRCSPISGHTSVYWYQQALGLGLQFLLWYDEGEERNRGNFPPRFSGRQFPNYSSELNVNALELEDSALYLCASSLGGGQPQHFGDGTRLSIL.

This chain uses TRBV6-5 with TRBJ2-7; 10 positions match TRBD1. Unmatched junction bases numbered 6, after V lost 7 bases and J lost 3 bases. This CDR3 contains 14 residues. The germline V gene has CDR1 MNHEY and CDR2 SVGAGI. The CDR3 region is CASNLGQGFYEQYF. The DNA for the CDR3 is TGTGCCAGCAACCTGGGACAGGGGTTCTACGAGCAGTACTTC.

This chain connects TRBV5-8 to TRBJ1-4; weak D call: TRBD1 (6 bases). The germline V gene has CDR1 SGHTS and CDR2 YDEGEE. The CDR3 contains 16 residues. Trimming shortened V by 0 bases and J by 6 bases, and 15 bases separated the two germline ends. The CDR3 spells CASSLGVWAGDEKLFF. DNA for the CDR3: TGTGCCAGCAGCTTGGGTGTTTGGGCAGGGGATGAAAAACTGTTTTTT.

The CDR3 sequence: CASSPLTTQYF. Written as DNA, the CDR3 is TGTGCCAGCAGCCCGCTGACAACGCAGTATTTT. The chain recombines TRBV25-1 with TRBJ2-3; D is uncertain. CDR3 length equals 11 residues. The V gene's germline CDR1 is MGHDK and CDR2 SYGVNS. With 6 bases removed from V and 9 bases from J, the gap between germline ends came to 10 bases.

The chain is built from TRBV19 and TRBJ2-3; 10 positions agree with TRBD1. Germline values: CDR1 LNHDA, CDR2 SQIVND (reference sequence). The CDR3 length is 14 residues. V lost 7 bases to trimming and J lost 6 bases; unmatched junction nucleotides: 7. The CDR3 DNA reads as TGTGCCAGTAATACCGGGACAGGGGAGGATACGCAGTATTTT. As protein: CASNTGTGEDTQYF.